This T cell receptor (beta chain) came from a study of cytomegalovirus exposure and HLA in healthy donors (dated by TCRdb to 2017 to 2019). A note on the overall study: An earlier analysis of approximately 590 of the donors reported about 290 Gb of sequence data and about 100 million unique TCR beta sequences from some 180 million T cells. In a later analysis, previously published TCR beta repertoires from about 640 donors were re-analyzed and high-resolution HLA genotyping was added so that TCR occurrence patterns could be studied. Genome-wide SNP genotypes for about 55% of the roughly 670 donors were used in a later genetic analysis, which treated that subset as a discovery cohort. The later analysis used no new phenotypic data to find candidate immune exposures, relying instead on TCR beta sequences and their occurrence across donors. Both class I and class II loci were covered by HLA typing, at four-digit resolution. The number of donors typed differed by locus, with 629-630 for A, B, C, DRB1 and DQB1, around 500 for DQA1, 606 for DPA1, and some 440 for DPB1. Besides the first cohort of 666 subjects, a separate validation cohort made up of roughly 120 different subjects was used. Of the 300 to 500 genotyped donors, approximately 80% were placed in the genetic ancestry cluster associated with self-reported Caucasian donors. Roughly five DR-DQ haplotypes were handled as single units for association and clustering because linkage in the cohort was strong. Using immunosequencing, the study profiled T cell repertoires from 666 subjects and related those repertoires to cytomegalovirus serostatus. Among a few hundred genotyped donors of the cohort, an average of around 240,000 unique TCR beta nucleotide sequences were sequenced per donor, roughly a sixth of them non-productive. The study aimed to test whether cataloging public T cell receptors could reveal signatures of past pathogen exposure. To predict cytomegalovirus infection status, the study combined high-throughput TCR immunosequencing, statistical association of individual TCRs with disease status, and machine learning. In an earlier analysis of roughly 540 of the donors, high-throughput TCR beta sequencing was used to judge whether each TCR beta V gene segment behaved as functional or pseudogenic. Donor age, sex, ethnicity and CMV serostatus were collected together with the repertoire data. About 330 gigabases of sequencing data and tens of millions of unique TCR sequences made up an early release that covered roughly 670 HLA-typed donors. Every repertoire in the discovery cohort had been generated on one and the same sequencing platform. Paper-wide results and their limitations: A later analysis associated around 16,000 TCR beta sequences with specific HLA alleles at a false discovery rate of 0.05. A later analysis found that HLA-associated TCR beta chains were more clonally expanded and had lower generation probabilities than equally common non-associated chains. A few of the identified cytomegalovirus-associated TCR beta chains were confirmed in vitro to be specific for cytomegalovirus antigens. In a later analysis, most CMV-associated TCR beta chains were found to appear HLA-restricted, with HLA associations seemingly driven largely by CMV exposure. V-gene and J-gene trimming of TCR beta chains was associated with a missense DCLRE1C variant in a later genetic analysis, and the association was replicated in an independent cohort. For the cohort, immune exposure information was limited to CMV serostatus. A further reported finding was that TCR beta sequences accurately predicted the HLA-A and HLA-B alleles for most subjects in the first cohort. Because HLA typing was missing for some donors at each locus, association tests included only the typed subset. The sequencing pipeline was judged likely to have produced a cluster of highly shared sequence variants as a technical artifact. A later analysis found that TCR association rates varied across HLA loci, with DRB1 alleles showing the most associated TCRs and HLA-C alleles the fewest. While some public TCRs were present in many individuals, most TCR sequences turned up only very rarely across donors. According to a later genetic analysis, donors in an Asian-associated ancestry cluster had fewer N-insertions in productive TCRs than the approximately 630-donor mean. Strong co-occurrence of HLA alleles, especially DR and DQ, made assigning TCR associations to individual alleles difficult. Presence/absence analyses assumed roughly uniform sequencing depth across donors, an assumption that may not hold. Broadly in line with IMGT annotations, most TCR beta V segments showed up in productive rearrangements about 87% or about 30% of the time in an earlier analysis of 450 to 600 of the donors. Some IMGT-functional V segments, including TRBV6-2 and TRBV6-3, could not be distinguished by the 87-base-pair reads and were therefore excluded. A later analysis reported that several top co-occurrence clusters appeared linked to parvovirus B19, influenza, CMV and Epstein-Barr virus. Correlated functional status among segregating V segments might be attributable to linkage disequilibrium, but an unknown experimental factor could not be ruled out. Cytomegalovirus status was reported to be diagnosed by the classifier with high specificity and sensitivity in both the original and validation cohorts. Because counts were too low, seventeen rarely observed V segments, including chromosome 9 orphons, were excluded from the earlier analysis of several hundred of the donors. The cohort was sequenced for TCR beta chains only, and without alpha or paired-chain data the features that could be detected were limited. The study listed 164 TCR beta chains as associated with cytomegalovirus. It was suggested by the authors that the approach could potentially be generalized to other disease states and immunological phenotypes.

As encoded in the germline V gene, CDR1 is SGHDT while CDR2 is YYEEEE. V and J are truncated by 6 bases and 4 bases respectively, leaving an intervening sequence of 11 bases. Reading from cysteine to phenylalanine, the CDR3 counts 12 amino acids. Only the CDR3 DNA stays, 36 bases, in frame from base 1. A remark on this clone: The antigen it binds to is not known. One base away there is no much larger clone; base qualities are not given.

Libraries were made using the immunoSEQ multiplex PCR assay. For the multiplex PCR, a mixture combining 60 forward primers for TCR Vbeta segments and 13 reverse primers for TCR Jbeta segments was used. Amplification of the CDR3 region of rearranged TCR beta genes was performed with a multiplex PCR assay on genomic DNA. The Illumina HiSeq System was used to sequence the amplified TCR beta libraries as 87-base-pair reads. The paper's data handling went like this. In a later analysis, roughly 80 million unique TCR beta chains were counted across the approximately 620 repertoires, and around 10 million of these chains were shared by at least two donors. A nearest-neighbor algorithm error-corrected the raw reads and collapsed the reads into unique sequences, merging closely related sequences to remove PCR and sequencing errors. V, D and J gene segments were assigned by aligning CDR3 sequences to IMGT reference sequences. Each retained sequence needed at least a six-nucleotide match to both a V gene segment and a J gene segment. A rearrangement counted as productive if the CDR3 had no stop codons and remained in frame with V and J, and every other rearrangement counted as non-productive. Following IMGT convention, CDR3 was defined as the stretch from the second conserved V-encoded cysteine to the conserved J-encoded phenylalanine. Sequences without an unambiguous match to a single V gene segment were excluded from the earlier analysis of approximately 560 of the donors. An earlier analysis of fewer than 650 of the donors classified V segments as functional when productive rearrangements were above 56.7% and as segregating when the standard deviation between donors was above 5%. To diagnose cytomegalovirus status from the catalog of TCR beta chain sequences, a statistical classification framework was built. V and J gene assignment, in a later analysis, came from comparing TCR nucleotide sequences with IMGT/GENE-DB human TR gene sequences. Using the TCRdist pipeline, a later analysis assigned CDR3 sequences along with most-parsimonious VDJ recombination scenarios. In a later analysis, each TCR beta chain was defined by its CDR3 amino acid sequence together with its V-gene family, and reads lacking a unique V-gene family were excluded. As a way to deal with suspected cross-contamination and a sequencing artifact, a later analysis dropped 500 to 700 nucleotide sequences that were highly shared and had low generation probability. In a later analysis, a clonal expansion index for each public chain was calculated from normalized within-repertoire ranks of inferred template counts. In a later analysis, generation probabilities were computed with a VDJ recombination model fitted to out-of-frame rearrangements, and the resulting probabilities were checked against IGoR. In a later analysis, hypergeometric tests were used to score TCR-TCR, TCR-HLA and TCR-CMV co-occurrence, with a repertoire-size bias correction applied to TCR pairs. A later analysis estimated false discovery rates by permuting HLA or CMV assignments 20 times. In a later analysis, co-occurring TCRs were grouped using DBSCAN, and TCRdist sequence similarity was added for clustering within HLA-allele-positive subsets. For co-occurrence clustering, repertoires with fewer than 30,000 or more than 120,000 public chains were excluded, along with a handful of repertoires with anomalous nucleotide sharing. TCRdb carries this immuneACCESS record with in-frame sequences only. Its versions omit some clonotypes, under half of them owing to an unresolved V gene in the studies checked, with the rest unexplained. V and J calls and clone size are given by that table; D and trimming were obtained from the DNA. Counted in this sample were 50,000 to 65,000 clones; roughly 80% of them appeared once. Roughly a quarter of the sample rests with the top ten.

The cohort comprised some 680 healthy bone marrow donors. At the time of sampling, all cohort members were nominally healthy, though unrecorded immune exposures were likely present. The donor tested CMV seropositive and was one of the 289 seropositive cohort members. A peripheral blood sample was provided by each donor, and peripheral blood mononuclear cells were used for TCR beta sequencing. Genomic DNA extraction from the blood cell samples was performed with the Qiagen DNeasy Blood Extraction Kit. The receptor chain draws on TRBV5-6 and TRBJ2-7, with the D gene not clear enough to name. The sample consisted of PBMCs. This clonotype originated in a woman aged 40-49 years in good health and CMV-seropositive. The CDR3 region: CASNNRLYEQYF. The nucleotides are TGTGCCAGCAACAACCGACTGTACGAGCAGTACTTC.